This TCR beta chain was profiled in a study of vaccination effects on CD4 cells after COVID-19. The repertoire was sequenced with immunoSEQ multiplex PCR; TCRdb's copy has only in-frame clones and lacks some. There are 35,000 to 45,000 clones in the sample; 73% occur only once, and approximately 33% lies in the top ten. Trimming took off 2 bases at V and 0 bases at J, with 15 bases between the two ends. The CDR3 runs to 17 residues. Germline V gene sequence: CDR1 SGHTA, CDR2 FQGNSA. Before sequencing, viral peptide pools were used by the ViraFEST assay to expand antigen-specific CD4+ T cells. Culture proceeded for nine to eleven days, and CD4+ T cells were then isolated. PCR-confirmed SARS-CoV-2 infection occurred in the person between March and December 2020. This clone was found once. Its antigen remains unidentified.

The receptor was isolated from a human donor who had a prior SARS-CoV-2 infection. The source material was CD4+ T cells from PBMCs cultured with a peptide pool, sampled before COVID-19 vaccination. The chain combines TRBV7-2 with TRBJ2-3, with D possibly matching TRBD2 (6 bases). CDR3 DNA: TGTGCCAGCAGCTTATTAGGCGGGATGTCTAGCACAGATACGCAGTATTTT. This encodes CASSLLGGMSSTDTQYF.